This is a list of T cell receptor beta chains from one sample in a study of blood T cell repertoires in COVID-19. The protocol was immunoSEQ multiplex PCR, while the TCRdb copy is restricted to in-frame clones and leaves out a portion. The repertoire consists of hundreds of thousands of clones, with about 91% occurring once and the leading ten covering around 0.95%. The sample consisted of peripheral blood. The receptor source for this set is a man aged 18 to 30 with COVID-19, enrolled during active disease. Each CDR3 is given with its conserved first and last residue. The order of the fields is clone size, J gene, V gene, D gene, CDR3 protein, CDR3 DNA. The D gene is left open where the match is weak. Clone size, where shown, is once, few, many, or a class for clones that have expanded.

NA	TRBJ2-5	TRBV7-3	NA	CASSPSGGGETQYF	TGTGCCAGCAGCCCAAGTGGGGGCGGGGAGACCCAGTACTTC
NA	TRBJ1-4	TRBV6-6	TRBD1	CASSFRDSEKLFF	TGTGCCAGCAGTTTCCGGGACAGCGAAAAACTGTTTTTT
once	TRBJ2-3	TRBV7-8	TRBD2	CASSPLAGGGTDTQYF	TGTGCCAGCAGCCCACTAGCGGGGGGGGGCACAGATACGCAGTATTTT
NA	TRBJ2-5	TRBV7-8	TRBD2	CASSRGLAGGEETQYF	TGTGCCAGCAGCCGCGGCTTGGCGGGGGGCGAAGAGACCCAGTACTTC
NA	TRBJ1-1	TRBV7-6	NA	CASSGGLNTEAFF	TGTGCCAGCAGCGGGGGCTTGAACACTGAAGCTTTCTTT
NA	TRBJ2-1	TRBV20-1	NA	CSARAGKEQFF	TGCAGTGCTAGAGCTGGCAAGGAGCAGTTCTTC
NA	TRBJ2-3	TRBV5-1	TRBD1	CASSPGQDTDTQYF	TGCGCCAGCAGCCCGGGACAGGACACAGATACGCAGTATTTT
NA	TRBJ2-7	TRBV27	TRBD1	CASSFQGAGYEQYF	TGTGCCAGCAGTTTCCAGGGGGCGGGCTACGAGCAGTACTTC
NA	TRBJ2-7	TRBV15	TRBD2	CATRDEGSGTSGRGGPYEQYF	TGTGCCACCAGGGACGAGGGGTCGGGAACTAGCGGGAGGGGGGGCCCCTACGAGCAGTACTTC
NA	TRBJ2-2	TRBV29-1	NA	CSVLRVDTGELFF	TGCAGCGTTCTCCGCGTGGACACCGGGGAGCTGTTTTTT
few	TRBJ2-3	TRBV20-1	NA	CSGEYADTQYF	TGCAGTGGCGAGTACGCAGATACGCAGTATTTT
NA	TRBJ1-1	TRBV5-6	NA	CASSLVSLMNTEAFF	TGTGCCAGCAGCTTGGTGTCCCTTATGAACACTGAAGCTTTCTTT
NA	TRBJ1-1	TRBV5-1	NA	CASRRTVNTEAFF	TGCGCCAGCAGGCGGACAGTGAACACTGAAGCTTTCTTT